These T cell receptor beta chains were read from a single sample in a study of persistence of HIV-infected CD4 T cells. No antigens are known for them. Sequenced by immunoSEQ multiplex PCR; TCRdb stores in-frame clones only, minus some. The sample lists 10,000 to 15,000 clones, over 60% occurring once. The sequenced sample was CD4+ T cells sorted from PBMCs after roughly 18-hour stimulation, obtained from a patient who received antiretroviral therapy. The receptor source for this set is an adult man with HIV who was CMV-seropositive. The CDR3 runs from the conserved cysteine through the conserved F or W. The D gene is left open where the match is weak. Clone size appears in some rows only: once, few, many, or a class for an expanded clone.

v_call	j_call	d_call	clone_size	cdr3_aa	cdr3_nt
TRBV3-1/TRBV3-2	TRBJ1-5	TRBD1	-	CASSKGSSPGQGARGNQPQHF	TGTGCCAGCAGCAAGGGGAGTAGCCCGGGACAGGGGGCGCGAGGCAATCAGCCCCAGCATTTT
TRBV9	TRBJ1-2	-	-	CASSVVLSYGYTF	TGTGCCAGCAGCGTAGTCCTATCCTATGGCTACACCTTC
TRBV2	TRBJ1-6	-	-	CASTLVYSSYNSPLHF	TGTGCCAGCACCCTAGTATATTCCTCCTATAATTCACCCCTCCACTTT
TRBV19	TRBJ2-3	TRBD2	-	CASSIPTSVATDTQYF	TGTGCCAGTAGTATCCCTACTAGCGTGGCCACAGATACGCAGTATTTT
TRBV23-1	TRBJ2-3	-	-	CASSQRLREKDTQYF	TGCGCCAGCAGTCAAAGACTCAGGGAGAAAGATACGCAGTATTTT
TRBV18	TRBJ2-2	-	-	CASSLYRNTGELFF	TGTGCCAGCTCACTATACAGGAACACCGGGGAGCTGTTTTTT
TRBV5-1	TRBJ1-1	TRBD1	-	CASSPQGPRTEAFF	TGCGCCAGCAGCCCACAGGGGCCGAGGACTGAAGCTTTCTTT
TRBV19	TRBJ2-7	TRBD1	-	CASSPETTGGGYEQYF	TGTGCCAGTAGCCCCGAAACGACAGGGGGCGGTTACGAGCAGTACTTC
TRBV6-5	TRBJ2-7	TRBD1	-	CASSYGQGSYEQYF	TGTGCCAGCAGCTACGGACAGGGCTCCTACGAGCAGTACTTC
TRBV6-1	TRBJ2-1	-	-	CASSEALLLNEQFF	TGTGCCAGCAGTGAAGCGCTTCTTCTTAATGAGCAGTTCTTC
TRBV18	TRBJ1-1	-	-	CASSPGALVTEAFF	TGTGCCAGCTCACCGGGGGCCCTGGTTACTGAAGCTTTCTTT
TRBV2	TRBJ1-5	TRBD1	once	CASRWDRGNNQPQHF	TGTGCCAGCAGGTGGGACAGGGGGAACAATCAGCCCCAGCATTTT
TRBV9	TRBJ1-6	-	-	CASSVGPMDSPLHF	TGTGCCAGCAGCGTAGGCCCTATGGATTCACCCCTCCACTTT
TRBV28	TRBJ1-3	-	once	CASITSALGNTIYF	TGTGCCAGCATAACCTCCGCTCTCGGGAACACCATATATTTT
TRBV5-1	TRBJ2-2	-	large	CASSAGHGVNTGELFF	TGCGCCAGCAGCGCGGGACACGGGGTTAACACCGGGGAGCTGTTTTTT
TRBV27	TRBJ1-6	-	-	CASSLRRVGDNSPLHF	TGTGCCAGCAGTCTCCGGAGGGTGGGGGATAATTCACCCCTCCACTTT
TRBV27	TRBJ1-4	TRBD1	-	CASSLLRGAGGNEKLFF	TGTGCCAGCAGTTTACTCAGGGGGGCCGGTGGTAATGAAAAACTGTTTTTT
TRBV19	TRBJ2-7	TRBD1	few	CASSDLDRGHEQYF	TGTGCCAGTAGTGATTTGGACAGGGGTCACGAGCAGTACTTC
TRBV18	TRBJ1-6	-	few	CASSPRSLGESGNSPLHF	TGTGCCAGCTCACCAAGAAGCCTCGGGGAATCGGGCAATTCACCCCTCCACTTT
TRBV5-1	TRBJ2-7	TRBD1	-	CASSTRPGQGAGEQYF	TGCGCCAGCAGCACTCGGCCGGGACAGGGGGCTGGGGAGCAGTACTTC
TRBV2	TRBJ1-2	-	-	CASNRQIMNYGYTF	TGTGCCAGCAATAGACAGATTATGAACTATGGCTACACCTTC
TRBV18	TRBJ1-1	-	-	CASSPLSRGNTEAFF	TGTGCCAGCTCACCGTTAAGCCGGGGCAACACTGAAGCTTTCTTT
TRBV7-3	TRBJ2-7	-	-	CASRNGTYRGQYF	TGTGCCAGCAGGAATGGGACCTACCGGGGGCAGTACTTC
TRBV6-5	TRBJ1-6	-	-	CASSRLQGMNSPLHF	TGTGCCAGCAGTCGACTACAGGGTATGAATTCACCCCTCCACTTT
TRBV18	TRBJ1-5	-	-	CASSPLRTAGGQPQHF	TGTGCCAGCTCACCACTTCGGACGGCAGGAGGTCAGCCCCAGCATTTT
TRBV18	TRBJ2-2	-	-	CASSLLTVFVGELFF	TGTGCCAGCTCACTATTAACAGTTTTCGTCGGGGAGCTGTTTTTT
TRBV5-5	TRBJ2-7	-	few	CASSPTLYEQYF	TGTGCCAGCAGCCCGACTCTCTACGAGCAGTACTTC
TRBV28	TRBJ1-1	-	-	CASSLVSFTMNTEAFF	TGTGCCAGCAGTTTAGTTTCCTTCACCATGAACACTGAAGCTTTCTTT
TRBV27	TRBJ2-7	TRBD1	once	CASRRTGEGEQYF	TGTGCCAGCAGAAGGACAGGGGAAGGCGAGCAGTACTTC
TRBV9	TRBJ2-1	TRBD1	few	CASSVTGETYNEQFF	TGTGCCAGCAGCGTTACAGGGGAAACGTACAATGAGCAGTTCTTC
TRBV6-4	TRBJ1-2	-	-	CASSPRTGTGYGYTF	TGTGCCAGCAGTCCCCGAACAGGGACGGGCTATGGCTACACCTTC
TRBV10-3	TRBJ2-1	TRBD1	-	CAINTGGTYNEQFF	TGTGCCATCAATACAGGGGGAACCTACAATGAGCAGTTCTTC
TRBV7-9	TRBJ1-4	TRBD1	few	CASSSFQGVDEKLFF	TGTGCCAGCAGCTCATTTCAGGGGGTGGATGAAAAACTGTTTTTT
TRBV5-1	TRBJ1-2	-	-	CASSLADRPYGYTF	TGCGCCAGCAGCTTGGCCGACAGACCCTATGGCTACACCTTC
TRBV28	TRBJ2-7	TRBD1	-	CASTARGDRGQYEQYF	TGTGCCAGCACAGCTAGGGGGGACAGGGGGCAGTACGAGCAGTACTTC